Presented here are 32 T cell receptor beta chains from one specimen sequenced in a study of blood T cell repertoires in COVID-19. Here immunoSEQ multiplex PCR was the method, and the copy in TCRdb shows in-frame clones only, minus some. Here the sample spans about 190,000 clones, under 90% being singletons. Sample: peripheral blood. The receptors were sampled from a human donor in a cohort sampled during active COVID-19.

The gene calls are TRBV9 and TRBJ2-2; D not certain. V gave up 0 bases and J gave up 6 bases, with 9 bases separating them. CDR3 length: 14 residues. Germline V gives CDR1 SGDLS, CDR2 YYNGEE. In nucleotides, the CDR3 is TGTGCCAGCAGCGTAGCTAGTCGTCCCGGGGAGCTGTTTTTT. Protein product: CASSVASRPGELFF.

The rearrangement uses TRBV3-1 (or the pseudogene TRBV3-2) and TRBJ1-1, with a tentative D call TRBD1 (5 bases). The CDR3 is made up of 15 amino acids. Germline V gene data show CDR1 as LGHDT and CDR2 as YNNKEL (reference sequence). V lost 1 base, J lost 0 bases, and 9 bases lay in between. The chain's CDR3 is CASSQGGGMNTEAFF. CDR3 DNA sequence: TGTGCCAGCAGCCAAGGCGGGGGGATGAACACTGAAGCTTTCTTT.

The chain recombines TRBV4-1 with TRBJ2-3; D possibly corresponds to TRBD2 (6 bases). The CDR3 is made up of 13 amino acids. The V end was cut by 0 bases, the J end by 9 bases, with 10 bases between. The germline CDR1 and CDR2 sequences are MGHRA and YSYEKL. The CDR3, as DNA: TGCGCCAGCAGCCAAGATTTTAGCGGAACGCAGTATTTT. Translating it yields CASSQDFSGTQYF.

The chain is built from TRBV5-5 and TRBJ2-3; D is unclear. Germline V gene lookup returns CDR1 SGHKS and CDR2 YYEKEE (reference sequence). The length of the CDR3 is 14 residues. V was cut by 2 bases and J by 4 bases, with 11 bases left in between. The CDR3 sequence is CASSFEVPADTQYF. DNA of the CDR3: TGTGCCAGCAGCTTTGAGGTACCCGCAGATACGCAGTATTTT.

V is TRBV19 and J is TRBJ2-7; D possibly corresponds to TRBD2 (6 bases). From germline, CDR1 is LNHDA and CDR2 SQIVND (reference sequence). Trimming shortened V by 5 bases and J by 0 bases, and 17 bases separated the two germline ends. This CDR3 region has 16 residues. The chain's CDR3 is CASSPRGRFSSYEQYV. In nucleotides, the CDR3 is TGTGCCAGTAGTCCCCGGGGGAGATTCAGCTCCTACGAGCAGTACGTC.

The V and J genes are TRBV7-2 and TRBJ2-2; 10 nucleotides align to TRBD2. Germline V CDR1 and CDR2: SGHTA, FQGNSA. The trim removed 5 bases at V and 6 bases at J, leaving 9 bases unmatched. The CDR3 consists of 16 residues. The CDR3 coding sequence is TGTGCCAGCAGCCCTCATACTAGCGGGATAGCCGGGGAGCTGTTTTTT. Translated, it gives CASSPHTSGIAGELFF.

The chain joins TRBV9 to TRBJ1-1; 9 bases are a match to TRBD1. The CDR3 totals 17 residues. Losses at the gene ends were 4 bases for V and 5 bases for J; bases not matched to a gene: 15. Germline V lookup: CDR1 SGDLS, CDR2 YYNGEE. CDR3 sequence (DNA): TGTGCCAGCAGCACTCTAAGGGGACAGGGTAACGGGACTGAAGCTTTCTTT. As protein: CASSTLRGQGNGTEAFF.

This sequence joins TRBV29-1 and TRBJ1-1, with unresolved D. This CDR3 spans 11 amino acids. The germline V and J ends were trimmed by 4 bases and 7 bases, with 10 bases remaining between them. Germline values: CDR1 SQVTM, CDR2 ANQGSEA. The CDR3: CSVVNDFEAFF. CDR3 DNA: TGCAGCGTTGTTAACGACTTTGAAGCTTTCTTT.

The V and J genes are TRBV9 and TRBJ2-3; 7 nucleotides line up with TRBD1. The CDR3 runs to 15 residues. CDR1 and CDR2 from the germline V gene are SGDLS and YYNGEE. With 3 bases clipped from V and 3 bases from J, the junction kept 7 bases outside the gene matches. The CDR3 bases are TGTGCCAGCAGCGAGAAGACAGGGACGACAGATACGCAGTATTTT. Protein: CASSEKTGTTDTQYF. The full variable domain, rest sourced from reference TRBV9 and TRBJ2-3, is DSGVTQTPKHLITATGQRVTLRCSPRSGDLSVYWYQQSLDQGLQFLIQYYNGEERAKGNILERFSAQQFPDLHSELNLSSLELGDSALYFCASSEKTGTTDTQYFGPGTRLTVL.

The V gene is TRBV6-4, the J gene TRBJ2-1, with 9 bases that match TRBD2. Looked up from germline, CDR1 is MRHNA and CDR2 is SNTAGT. The length of the CDR3 is 15 residues. The V and J ends lost 5 bases and 2 bases, in that order; junction bases with no gene match: 4. In DNA form, the CDR3 reads TGTGCCAGCAGTCCCTTAGCGGGAGCCTACAATGAGCAGTTCTTC. Amino acid sequence: CASSPLAGAYNEQFF.

CDR3 nucleotides: TGCGCCAGCAGCCAAGAAGTAGCCCGCCTCGTCGAGCAGTACTTC. Protein product: CASSQEVARLVEQYF. J is TRBJ2-7 and V is TRBV4-1, with D hard to call. V was shortened by 0 bases and J by 6 bases, with 15 bases between the two germline ends. CDR3 length: 15 amino acids. Germline lookup yields CDR1 MGHRA and CDR2 YSYEKL.

The chain uses TRBV6-6 and TRBJ2-7, with D uncertain. The CDR3 totals 12 residues. V lost 5 bases and J lost 7, with 12 bases in between. The germline gives CDR1 MNHNY, CDR2 SVGAGI (reference sequence). The CDR3 protein is CASSTPAEEQYF. The CDR3 region has the DNA TGTGCCAGCAGTACACCCGCTGAAGAGCAGTACTTC.

The chain combines TRBV5-1 with TRBJ2-3; TRBD2 matches at 13 bases. The germline V gene encodes CDR1 SGHRS and CDR2 YFSETQ. The CDR3 has 17 residues. V gave up 0 bases and J gave up 7 bases; unmatched junction bases: 8. In nucleotides, the CDR3 is TGCGCCAGCAGCTTGGGGACTAGCGGGGGACGAGGAAATACGCAGTATTTT. Protein sequence: CASSLGTSGGRGNTQYF.

This rearrangement joins TRBV10-3 to TRBJ2-2; D is perhaps TRBD1 (6 bases). CDR1 and CDR2 from the germline V gene are ENHRY and SYGVKD. The V and J ends lost 6 bases and 4 bases respectively, with 12 bases between them. The CDR3 consists of 14 residues. CDR3 DNA sequence: TGTGCCATCAGCCAGGGGTTGGGCACCGGGGAGCTGTTTTTT. It codes for CAISQGLGTGELFF.

V gene TRBV7-3 combines with J gene TRBJ2-1; 14 nucleotides match TRBD2. CDR3 length: 16 residues. The junction had 4 bases not matched to a gene; V was cut back by 1 base and J by 8 bases. CDR1 and CDR2 (germline): SGHTA, FQGTGA. CDR3: CASSLSRLAGGYEQFF. The CDR3 region has the DNA TGTGCCAGCAGCTTAAGCCGACTAGCGGGGGGGTATGAGCAGTTCTTC.

The chain has TRBV7-8 and TRBJ2-7; no clear D gene. Germline assignment: CDR1 SGHVS and CDR2 FQNEAQ. V was clipped by 8 bases and J by 3 bases, with 14 bases between them. This CDR3 comprises 13 residues. The CDR3 nucleotides are TGTGCCAGCCAAAGGAACACTAACTACGAGCAGTACTTC. The encoded protein is CASQRNTNYEQYF. The variable domain in full, completed from reference TRBV7-8 and TRBJ2-7, reads GAGVSQSPRYKVAKRGQDVALRCDPISGHVSLFWYQQALGQGPEFLTYFQNEAQLDKSGLPSDRFFAERPEGSVSTLKIQRTQQEDSAVYLCASQRNTNYEQYFGPGTRLTVT.

V is TRBV7-9 and J is TRBJ2-3; weak D call: TRBD1 (5 bases). CDR1 is SEHNR, CDR2 FQNEAQ, per germline (reference sequence). The V end was cut by 2 bases, the J end by 3 bases, with 9 bases between. CDR3 length: 14 residues. The CDR3 reads CASSLRRDTDTQYF. The CDR3 nucleotides read TGTGCCAGCAGCTTACGCAGGGATACAGATACGCAGTATTTT.

This clone was observed a few times. The V and J genes are TRBV19 and TRBJ2-4; 7 nucleotides align to TRBD1. CDR1 and CDR2 (germline): LNHDA, SQIVND (reference sequence). After removal of 4 bases from V and 2 bases from J, the junction contained 5 bases not matched to a gene. This CDR3 comprises 15 residues. CDR3 amino acids: CASSTTGATKNIQYF. The CDR3 region has the DNA TGTGCCAGTAGTACCACAGGGGCTACCAAAAACATTCAGTACTTC.

The chain carries TRBV9 and TRBJ2-5; D gene unclear. The CDR3 is 14 residues long. V shed 1 base and J shed 5 bases, with 12 bases lying between them. In germline, CDR1 is SGDLS, CDR2 YYNGEE. CDR3 nucleotides: TGTGCCAGCAGCGTAATATCTGGAGTCGAGACCCAGTACTTC. Translation: CASSVISGVETQYF.

The rearrangement links TRBV6-2 or TRBV6-3 to TRBJ2-7; TRBD1 agrees at 10 bases. V lost 6 bases, J lost 3 bases, and 8 bases stayed unmatched. This CDR3 comprises 15 residues. The germline CDR1 and CDR2 sequences are MNHEY and SVGEGT. This chain's CDR3 is CASSPGGTGDYEQYV. The CDR3 bases are TGTGCCAGCAGCCCTGGAGGGACAGGGGACTACGAGCAGTACGTC.

The sample holds many counts of this clone. The CDR3 DNA reads TGTGCCAGCAGTCTCGGGGGACAGCAGAACACTGAAGCTTTCTTT. Translated, it gives CASSLGGQQNTEAFF. The genes are TRBV27 and TRBJ1-1; TRBD1 matches 7 bases. Losses at the gene ends were 5 bases for V and 1 base for J; bases not matched to a gene: 7. Per germline, CDR1 MNHEY and CDR2 SMNVEV (reference sequence). The CDR3 has 15 amino acids.

This clone was detected only once. The V gene is TRBV7-2, the J gene TRBJ1-5; the D gene is possibly TRBD1 (5 bases). The CDR3 runs 16 residues. Germline V gives CDR1 SGHTA, CDR2 FQGNSA. V was clipped by 1 base and J by 9 bases, with 19 bases between them. The CDR3 DNA sequence: TGTGCCAGCAGCTTAGAGTTGATGCAGGGTCTAACGCCCCAGCATTTT. It specifies CASSLELMQGLTPQHF.

The J gene is TRBJ2-6, the V gene TRBV11-2; weak D call: TRBD2 (5 bases). Trimming took 3 bases from V and 0 from J, leaving 12 bases between them. Germline-derived CDR1 and CDR2 are SGHAT and FQNNGV. The CDR3 runs to 17 residues. The CDR3 DNA is TGTGCCAGCAGCTTGGTGGAGGCCCACTCTGGGGCCAACGTCCTGACTTTC. Its translation is CASSLVEAHSGANVLTF.

The gene calls are TRBV7-2 and TRBJ2-5; 8 nucleotides line up with TRBD1. The germline CDR1 and CDR2 sequences are SGHTA and FQGNSA. The CDR3 is made up of 15 amino acids. Trimming took 1 base from V and 2 from J; bases not matched to a gene: 3. The CDR3 spells CASSLGQGRQETQYF. The CDR3 coding sequence is TGTGCCAGCAGCTTAGGACAGGGGAGACAAGAGACCCAGTACTTC.

This clone was picked up one time. V is TRBV2 and J is TRBJ2-6; 7 nucleotides line up with TRBD2. CDR1 is SNHLY and CDR2 is FYNNEI in the germline V gene. V lost 10 bases, J lost 4 bases, and 10 bases stayed unmatched. This CDR3 has 15 residues. The CDR3 spells CATKRGSAGANVLTF. DNA for the CDR3: TGTGCCACCAAGCGGGGATCGGCCGGGGCCAACGTCCTGACTTTC.

J is TRBJ2-1 and V is TRBV21-1; no check of the table's D call, TRBD1, against the DNA was made. TRBV21-1 is labeled a pseudogene. The CDR3 length is 14 residues. The CDR3 DNA follows: TGTGCCAGCAGCAAAGGGGGGCCAAGCAATGAGCAGTTCTTC. This encodes CASSKGGPSNEQFF.

This clone was seen a single time. This chain joins TRBV5-1 and TRBJ1-4; TRBD1 agrees at 11 bases. The CDR3 has 19 amino acids. Per germline, CDR1 SGHRS and CDR2 YFSETQ. The V gene end was trimmed by 0 bases and the J gene end by 0 bases; junction bases not matched to a gene: 7. This CDR3 is CASSLGQGTGGATNEKLFF. The CDR3 bases are TGCGCCAGCAGCTTGGGTCAAGGGACAGGGGGAGCAACTAATGAAAAACTGTTTTTT.

The table lists this clone with a few counts. V usage is TRBV6-6 and J usage is TRBJ2-1; no clear D gene. Germline CDR1 is MNHNY and CDR2 is SVGAGI (reference sequence). V was trimmed by 5 bases and J by 0 bases, leaving 17 bases between them. CDR3 length equals 17 residues. CDR3 sequence reads: CASSPPGRSSSYNEQFF. The CDR3 region has the DNA TGTGCCAGCAGTCCACCCGGTCGGTCGAGCTCCTACAATGAGCAGTTCTTC.

The chain links TRBV2 to TRBJ1-5; D gene uncertain. This CDR3 spans 12 amino acids. V lost 8 bases and J 5 bases, leaving 10 bases between the germline ends. Looked up from germline, CDR1 is SNHLY and CDR2 is FYNNEI. Here the CDR3 DNA reads TGTGCCAGCTCGGGAGGGCATCAGCCCCAGCATTTT. It yields the protein CASSGGHQPQHF.

This chain joins TRBV28 and TRBJ1-2, with unresolved D. Germline V lookup: CDR1 MDHEN, CDR2 SYDVKM. V lost 3 bases to trimming and J lost 7 bases, with 6 bases between them. CDR3 length: 11 amino acids. The CDR3 protein is CASSFRSGYTF. The CDR3 bases are TGTGCCAGCAGTTTTAGGAGTGGCTACACCTTC.

The genes are TRBV28 and TRBJ1-4; 10 bases match TRBD1. Germline CDR1 is MDHEN and CDR2 is SYDVKM. J gave up 7 bases and V 3 bases, and 2 bases lay outside the gene matches. The CDR3 runs to 14 residues. CDR3: CASSLTGGGEKLFF. Here the CDR3 DNA reads TGTGCCAGCAGTTTGACAGGGGGCGGTGAAAAACTGTTTTTT.

V gene TRBV10-3 combines with J gene TRBJ2-5; TRBD2 aligns across 11 bases. Germline V CDR1 and CDR2: ENHRY, SYGVKD. Germline trimming cut 6 bases from V and 2 bases from J; bases unmatched to any gene: 2. CDR3 length equals 14 residues. CDR3 region: CAIRPSGGQETQYF. CDR3 in DNA: TGTGCCATCAGGCCTAGCGGGGGGCAAGAGACCCAGTACTTC.